These 24 T cell receptor beta chains originate from one sample sequenced in a study of T cell responses to AZD1222 COVID-19 vaccine (dated by TCRdb to 2020 to 2023). Receptor amplification or capture employed the immunoSEQ multiplex PCR assay. TCRdb retrieved this table from immuneACCESS and kept in-frame rearrangements only. Not all clones are present; in checked studies, unresolved V genes account for under half, and no reason is known for the remainder. Here the sample has roughly 100,000 clones; 90% occur a single time. In total, the top ten clones hold about 5% of the sample. The sample's time point label, decoded: baseline before first vaccination. The sequencing used peripheral blood, collected on day 0 of AZD1222 vaccination. The receptor source for this set is an adult in good health.

V and J are TRBV6-4 and TRBJ2-2; TRBD2 matches 9 bases. In germline, CDR1 is MRHNA, CDR2 SNTAGT. V dropped 0 bases and J dropped 4; count of bases not matched to a gene: 0. The CDR3 totals 15 residues. The CDR3 DNA reads TGTGCCAGCAGTGACTCTAGCGGGGGCACCGGGGAGCTGTTTTTT. The encoded protein is CASSDSSGGTGELFF.

Only one count was recorded for this clone. This sequence joins TRBV27 and TRBJ2-7, with 9 positions matching TRBD1. Unmatched junction bases numbered 14, after V lost 7 bases and J lost 10 bases. The CDR3 covers 14 residues. Germline lookup yields CDR1 MNHEY and CDR2 SMNVEV (reference sequence). The CDR3 loop is CASIFPEDRGVQYF. CDR3 coding DNA: TGTGCCAGCATTTTCCCCGAGGACAGGGGAGTACAGTACTTC.

The chain couples TRBV6-5 to TRBJ2-3; D is possibly TRBD1 or TRBD2 (5 bases each). The CDR3 has 16 residues. The ends were cut back, 0 bases at V and 0 bases at J, with 10 bases in the middle. The germline V gene has CDR1 MNHEY and CDR2 SVGAGI. The CDR3 region is CASSYSRDGSTDTQYF. In DNA form, the CDR3 reads TGTGCCAGCAGTTACTCGAGGGACGGGAGCACAGATACGCAGTATTTT.

V usage is TRBV7-2 and J usage is TRBJ2-3; D ambiguous. This CDR3 has 15 residues. The V gene lost 3 bases and the J gene lost 8 bases, with 18 bases spanning the gap. Germline loops: CDR1 SGHTA, CDR2 FQGNSA. The CDR3 reads CASSLETGIRGTQYF. DNA for the CDR3: TGTGCCAGCAGCTTGGAGACCGGAATACGAGGTACGCAGTATTTT. Combining the CDR3 with reference TRBV7-2 and TRBJ2-3 gives the whole variable domain GAGVSQSPSNKVTEKGKDVELRCDPISGHTALYWYRQSLGQGLEFLIYFQGNSAPDKSGLPSDRFSAERTGGSVSTLTIQRTQQEDSAVYLCASSLETGIRGTQYFGPGTRLTVL.

This rearrangement joins TRBV4-1 to TRBJ1-3, with D perhaps matching TRBD1 (5 bases). V gave up 0 bases and J gave up 4 bases, with 13 bases separating them. The CDR3 contains 16 residues. CDR1 is MGHRA and CDR2 is YSYEKL in the germline V gene. This CDR3 reads CASSQDRSGFGNTIYF. The CDR3 coding sequence is TGCGCCAGCAGCCAAGATCGGTCAGGGTTCGGAAACACCATATATTTT.

This chain uses TRBV9 with TRBJ1-5; 9 positions agree with TRBD1. This CDR3 is built from 15 residues. Losses at the gene ends were 4 bases for V and 1 base for J; bases not matched to a gene: 3. Germline CDR1 and CDR2: SGDLS and YYNGEE. CDR3 DNA: TGTGCCAGCAGCACCGGGACAGGGAGCAATCAGCCCCAGCATTTT. As protein: CASSTGTGSNQPQHF.

The rearrangement uses TRBV5-6 and TRBJ2-5, with D perhaps TRBD1 (5 bases). The ends were cut back, 3 bases at V and 13 bases at J, with 16 bases in the middle. The germline CDR1 and CDR2 sequences are SGHDT and YYEEEE. The CDR3 totals 12 residues. In DNA form, the CDR3 reads TGTGCCAGCAGCTCCAATAAGGGGTCCGGGTACTTC. Its translation: CASSSNKGSGYF.

The J gene is TRBJ1-4, the V gene TRBV2; TRBD1 is a possible D gene (5 bases). Germline CDR1 and CDR2: SNHLY and FYNNEI. Deletions cut 6 bases from V and 7 bases from J, with 12 bases between. The CDR3 spans 13 residues. The DNA for the CDR3 is TGTGCCAGCAGGTGGGGGGTTGGTGAAAAACTGTTTTTT. Translated, it gives CASRWGVGEKLFF.

Of note for this clone: This same CDR3 is encoded by further DNA sequences in the sample. The rearrangement links TRBV18 to TRBJ1-5, with D perhaps TRBD1 (5 bases). CDR1 is KGHSH and CDR2 is LQKENI in the germline V gene. V gave up 0 bases and J gave up 7 bases, with 13 bases separating them. The CDR3 is 15 residues long. The CDR3 loop is CASSPPGQGGQPQHF. The CDR3 DNA sequence: TGTGCCAGCTCACCACCAGGTCAGGGAGGGCAGCCCCAGCATTTT.

V usage is TRBV6-2 or TRBV6-3 and J usage is TRBJ2-2, with D uncertain. V dropped 2 bases and J dropped 9 bases, with 16 bases sitting between them. CDR3 size: 15 residues. CDR1 MNHEY and CDR2 SVGEGT come from the germline V gene. CDR3 amino acids: CASSYRRRDVRELFF. As DNA, the CDR3 is TGTGCCAGCAGTTACCGGCGTCGCGATGTACGGGAGCTGTTTTTT.

The chain links TRBV7-9 to TRBJ2-3, with TRBD1 matching over 10 bases. The CDR3 is 15 residues long. The germline CDR1 and CDR2 sequences are SEHNR and FQNEAQ (reference sequence). V lost 10 bases, J lost 4 bases, and 11 bases stayed unmatched. CDR3 DNA sequence: TGTGCCATCCGGGGGACAGGGGCGTTCGCAGATACGCAGTATTTT. Amino acid sequence: CAIRGTGAFADTQYF.

V and J are TRBV11-2 and TRBJ1-4; D is unresolved. The germline CDR1 and CDR2 sequences are SGHAT and FQNNGV. V dropped 5 bases and J dropped 4 bases, with 5 bases sitting between them. CDR3 length equals 12 residues. CDR3 amino acids: CASSPHNEKLFF. CDR3 nucleotides: TGTGCCAGCAGCCCCCATAATGAAAAACTGTTTTTT.

The chain joins TRBV3-1 (or the pseudogene TRBV3-2) to TRBJ2-7, with 7 nucleotides matching TRBD1. The CDR3 extends over 15 amino acids. Trimming at V came to 1 base and at J to 2 bases, leaving 5 bases not matched to a gene. Germline V gene sequence: CDR1 LGHDT, CDR2 YNNKEL (reference sequence). Written as DNA, the CDR3 is TGTGCCAGCAGCCAAGCAGGGGGTCCCACCTACGAGCAGTACTTC. It specifies CASSQAGGPTYEQYF.

This clone was found once. CDR3 protein: CASSIGPSSSYNSPLHF. CDR3 coding DNA: TGTGCCAGCAGCATAGGTCCCAGCAGCTCCTATAATTCACCCCTCCACTTT. The rearrangement links TRBV7-3 to TRBJ1-6; D gene uncertain. The CDR3 is 17 amino acids. V shed 5 bases and J shed 0 bases, with 14 bases lying between them. Germline CDR1 reads SGHTA; CDR2 reads FQGTGA. Looking up the rest from reference TRBV7-3 and TRBJ1-6 gives the full variable domain: GAGVSQTPSNKVTEKGKYVELRCDPISGHTALYWYRQSLGQGPEFLIYFQGTGAADDSGLPNDRFFAVRPEGSVSTLKIQRTERGDSAVYLCASSIGPSSSYNSPLHFGNGTRLTVT.

The chain carries TRBV6-5 and TRBJ1-2, with D possibly TRBD1 on 5 matching bases. The CDR3 is 14 residues long. Germline CDR1 MNHEY, CDR2 SVGAGI. V lost 4 bases and J 3 bases, leaving 12 bases between the germline ends. CDR3 amino acids: CASSFSGTDYGYTF. The CDR3 bases are TGTGCCAGCAGTTTCTCCGGGACGGACTATGGCTACACCTTC.

The sample holds one count of this clone. CDR3 sequence reads: CASSQERRGGNTIYF. DNA for the CDR3: TGCGCCAGCAGCCAAGAACGCAGGGGTGGAAACACCATATATTTT. The rearrangement joins TRBV4-3 to TRBJ1-3, with D tentatively TRBD1 (6 bases). This CDR3 has 15 amino acids. CDR1 LGHNA and CDR2 YSLEER come from the germline V gene. V lost 0 bases to trimming and J lost 3 bases, with 9 bases between them.

The genes are TRBV13 and TRBJ2-7; D gene uncertain. Trimming left V 5 bases short and J 0 bases short, with 11 bases between. CDR1 and CDR2 (germline): PRHDT, FYEKMQ (reference sequence). The CDR3 totals 14 residues. Written as DNA, the CDR3 is TGTGCCAGCAGCCCCCTCCGGAGCTCCTACGAGCAGTACTTC. The encoded protein is CASSPLRSSYEQYF.

Note on this clone: One junction end does not reproduce the germline sequence, and a read error may be involved. The V and J genes are TRBV28 and TRBJ1-5; no reliable D call. CDR3 size: 15 residues. Germline CDR1 is MDHEN and CDR2 is SYDVKM. CDR3 nucleotide sequence: TGCGCCAGCAGTTTTGGTGGTTTTAGCAATCAGCCCCAGCATTTT. Amino acids: CASSFGGFSNQPQHF.

In its sample, this clone was seen a few times. The genes are TRBV6-2 or TRBV6-3 and TRBJ1-5; 8 positions agree with TRBD1. Per germline, CDR1 MNHEY and CDR2 SVGEGT. The J segment lost 5 bases and the V segment lost 5 bases, leaving 5 bases of the junction unmatched. There are 14 residues in the CDR3. The CDR3 sequence: CASSAGGLYQPQHF. The CDR3 DNA sequence: TGTGCCAGCAGTGCAGGGGGCCTATATCAGCCCCAGCATTTT.

The CDR3 nucleotides read TGTGCCAGCAGCCACCTGACAGGGCCGGGCGAGCAGTACTTC. Translation gives CASSHLTGPGEQYF. The genes are TRBV14 and TRBJ2-7; 7 bases agree with TRBD1. This CDR3 region has 14 residues. V lost 3 bases and J lost 6; bases outside the gene matches: 8. Germline CDR1 reads SGHDN; CDR2 reads FVKESK.

In nucleotides, the CDR3 is TGTGCCAGCAGCCCCGGGGTTGGCGAGCAGTTCTTC. It yields the protein CASSPGVGEQFF. The rearrangement uses TRBV7-3 and TRBJ2-1, with a weak D call TRBD2 (5 bases). V was trimmed by 5 bases and J by 10 bases, leaving 12 bases between them. CDR1 is SGHTA, CDR2 FQGTGA, per germline. CDR3 length equals 12 residues. The complete variable domain, with remaining parts taken from reference TRBV7-3 and TRBJ2-1, reads GAGVSQTPSNKVTEKGKYVELRCDPISGHTALYWYRQSLGQGPEFLIYFQGTGAADDSGLPNDRFFAVRPEGSVSTLKIQRTERGDSAVYLCASSPGVGEQFFGPGTRLTVL.

V and J are TRBV6-5 and TRBJ2-2; the match to TRBD1 covers 9 bases. V was pared by 6 bases and J by 2 bases, with 4 bases of the junction left unmatched. This CDR3 comprises 15 residues. Per the germline V gene, CDR1 is MNHEY and CDR2 is SVGAGI. CDR3 in amino acids: CASRQQGANTGELFF. The CDR3 DNA reads as TGTGCCAGCAGGCAACAGGGGGCAAACACCGGGGAGCTGTTTTTT.

V usage is TRBV7-9 and J usage is TRBJ2-7; 8 bases line up with TRBD1. The CDR3 loop spans 14 amino acids. Germline values: CDR1 SEHNR, CDR2 FQNEAQ (reference sequence). J was trimmed by 3 bases and V by 2 bases; bases with no gene match: 3. The CDR3 sequence is CASSLITGGYEQYF. CDR3 DNA: TGTGCCAGCAGCTTAATAACAGGGGGCTACGAGCAGTACTTC.

The chain combines TRBV6-2 or TRBV6-3 with TRBJ1-2, with 7 bases that match TRBD1. Germline trimming cut 0 bases from V and 5 bases from J; bases unmatched to any gene: 6. Germline V gene sequence: CDR1 MNHEY, CDR2 SVGEGT. The CDR3 runs to 15 residues. In nucleotides, the CDR3 is TGTGCCAGCAGTTACTCAGCGACAGGGTATTATGGCTACACCTTC. Translated, it gives CASSYSATGYYGYTF.